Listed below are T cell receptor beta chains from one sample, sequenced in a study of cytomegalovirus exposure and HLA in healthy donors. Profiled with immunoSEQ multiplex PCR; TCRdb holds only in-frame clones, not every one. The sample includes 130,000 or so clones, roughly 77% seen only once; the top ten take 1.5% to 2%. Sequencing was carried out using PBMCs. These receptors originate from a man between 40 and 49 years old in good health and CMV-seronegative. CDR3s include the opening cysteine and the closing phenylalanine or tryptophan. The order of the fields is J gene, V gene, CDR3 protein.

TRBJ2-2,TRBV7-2,CASSLVGKAGGTGELFF
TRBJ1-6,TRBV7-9,CASNTGGNSPLHF
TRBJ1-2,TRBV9,CASSGRGYTF
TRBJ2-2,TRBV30,CARKGAGELFF
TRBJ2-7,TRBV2,CASSEGQPRQVNHEQYF
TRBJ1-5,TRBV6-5,CASSTRTGGNQPQHF
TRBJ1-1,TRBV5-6,CASTETGAWTEAFF
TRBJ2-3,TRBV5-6,CASRGGADTQYF
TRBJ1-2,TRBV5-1,CASGGTGRQESYTF
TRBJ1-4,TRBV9,CASSVGLRATNEKLFF
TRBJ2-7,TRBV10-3,CAITTGGDEQYF
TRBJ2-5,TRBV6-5,CASSNSKETQYF
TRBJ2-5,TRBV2,CASSESGSGDETQYF
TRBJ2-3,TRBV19,CASSISGRRITDTQYF
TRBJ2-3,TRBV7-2,CASTSQGGASTDTQYF
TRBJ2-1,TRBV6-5,CASSYLPGTGIHEQFF
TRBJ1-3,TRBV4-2,CASRTAGAVSGNTIYF
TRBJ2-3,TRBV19,CASSAGGPDTQYF
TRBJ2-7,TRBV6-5,CASSYEGGRVVYEQYF
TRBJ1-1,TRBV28,CASKEGGPEAFF
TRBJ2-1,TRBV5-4,CASSLVAGEHNEQFF
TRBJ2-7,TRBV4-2,CASSPEDRGLIGF
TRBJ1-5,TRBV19,CASSAGTGYQPQHF
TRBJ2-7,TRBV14,CASSQVFPAGGSEQYF
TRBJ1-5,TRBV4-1,CASSPSNSNQPQHF
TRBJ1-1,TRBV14,CASSQVVGQGAGTEAFF
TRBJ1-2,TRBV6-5,CASSSYRGLVYGYTF
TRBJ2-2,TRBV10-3,CAIMGDYPGELFF
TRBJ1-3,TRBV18,CASSPQGTPGNTIYF
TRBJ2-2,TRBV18,CASSPGVERGRATGELFF
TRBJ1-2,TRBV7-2,CASSFGTEDYYGYTF
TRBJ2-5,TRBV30,CAWSGTAQETQYF
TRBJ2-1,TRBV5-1,CASSETLNSAKGNEQFF
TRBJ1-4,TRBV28,CASSLIATNEKLFF
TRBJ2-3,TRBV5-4,CASSFGTGITDTQYF
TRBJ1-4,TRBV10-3,CATHPATNEKLFF
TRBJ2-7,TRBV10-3,CAISEQNYEQYF
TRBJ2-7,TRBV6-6,CASSYLLQVREQYF
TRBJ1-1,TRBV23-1,CASSQSLGGTEAFF
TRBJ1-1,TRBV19,CASSQRKPFF
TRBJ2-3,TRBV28,CASSSPGTGGHTQYF
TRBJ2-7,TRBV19,CASSITDRVSYEQYF
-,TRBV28,CASRSTGTGWYEQYF
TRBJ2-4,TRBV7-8,CASSLVAGDLAKNSQYF
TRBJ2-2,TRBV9,CASSFIPGTGELFF
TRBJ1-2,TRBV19,CASSTEVGYGYTF
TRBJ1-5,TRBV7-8,CASSYQGGAAQHF
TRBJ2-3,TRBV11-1,CASSLAVVTDTQYF
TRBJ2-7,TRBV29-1,CSVSGVGEQYF
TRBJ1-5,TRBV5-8,CASSLQGQPQHF
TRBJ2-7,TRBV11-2,CASSLTYEQYF
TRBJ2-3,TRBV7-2,CASSLGPGGTDTQYF
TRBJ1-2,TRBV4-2,CASSQDVGGIYGYTF
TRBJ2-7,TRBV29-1,CSAAVGRGYEQYF